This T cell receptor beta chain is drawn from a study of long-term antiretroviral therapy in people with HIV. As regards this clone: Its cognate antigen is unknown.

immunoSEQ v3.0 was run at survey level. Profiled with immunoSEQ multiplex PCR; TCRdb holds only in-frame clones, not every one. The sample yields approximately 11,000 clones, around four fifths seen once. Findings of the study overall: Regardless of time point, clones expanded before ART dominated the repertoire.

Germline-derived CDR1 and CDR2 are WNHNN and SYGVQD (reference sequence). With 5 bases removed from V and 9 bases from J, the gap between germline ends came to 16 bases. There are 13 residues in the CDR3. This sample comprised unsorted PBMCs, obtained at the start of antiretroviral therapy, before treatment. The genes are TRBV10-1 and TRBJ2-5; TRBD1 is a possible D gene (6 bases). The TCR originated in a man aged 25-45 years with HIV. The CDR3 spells CASSWRGGGAQYF. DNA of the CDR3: TGCGCCAGCAGTTGGAGAGGGGGTGGAGCCCAGTACTTC.